The sequence of this T cell receptor (beta chain) was determined in a study of cytomegalovirus exposure and HLA in healthy donors. The CDR3 has 17 residues. The ends were cut back, 3 bases at V and 0 bases at J, with 12 bases in the middle. CDR1 and CDR2 (germline): LGHNT, FRNRAP. Use of 60 Vbeta and 13 Jbeta primers characterized the PCR. Using immunoSEQ multiplex PCR, the repertoire was profiled, and TCRdb retains in-frame clones only, with some absent. The table has 100,000 to 150,000 clones, roughly 88% seen once. This TCR was sampled from a man aged 45-60 years in good health and CMV-seronegative. The V gene is TRBV12-5, the J gene TRBJ2-6, with D unclear. Material for sequencing was PBMCs. CDR3 nucleotides: TGTGCTAGTGGTTTTGTCGACTGGCGCTCTGGGGCCAACGTCCTGACTTTC. Protein: CASGFVDWRSGANVLTF. Combining the CDR3 with reference TRBV12-5 and TRBJ2-6 gives the whole variable domain DARVTQTPRHKVTEMGQEVTMRCQPILGHNTVFWYRQTMMQGLELLAYFRNRAPLDDSGMPKDRFSAEMPDATLATLKIQPSEPRDSAVYFCASGFVDWRSGANVLTFGAGSRLTVL.